This T cell receptor (beta chain) was sequenced for a study of long-term antiretroviral therapy in people with HIV. General study results and limits: Absence of data on ART adherence, viral resistance or therapy changes was noted.

Details on this clone: No antigen is known for it. In the same sample, other DNA sequences code for this CDR3.

Survey level was the resolution at which the v3.0 immunoSEQ assay ran. Sequencing was directed toward 40,000-50,000 T-cell genomes in each sample. Assay: immunoSEQ multiplex PCR; the TCRdb copy retains only in-frame clones and omits some. Here the sample spans tens of thousands of clones, 90% to 95% being singletons. Every specimen held between about 0.9-10 million cryopreserved PBMC. These were thawed and washed before DNA extraction. Looked up from germline, CDR1 is SGDLS and CDR2 is YYNGEE. CDR3 size: 15 residues. V was trimmed by 0 bases and J by 1 base, leaving 9 bases between them. The sequencing here drew on unsorted PBMCs, taken 7.6 years after starting antiretroviral therapy. The receptor's source is a middle-aged woman with HIV. This chain links TRBV9 with TRBJ2-3; no reliable D call. Here the CDR3 DNA reads TGTGCCAGCAGCGTAGGCCTGGCAGGCACAGATACGCAGTATTTT. It specifies CASSVGLAGTDTQYF.